The 5 T cell receptor beta chains presented below share a single source sample, sequenced in a study of T cell clonotyping in hematopoietic cell transplantation. Some clones are missing from TCRdb's copy, which holds only in-frame ones; the method was immunoSEQ multiplex PCR. The sample shows more than 55,000 clones, 94% of them seen only once. The sequenced sample was peripheral blood mononuclear cells. These receptors originate from a man aged 45-65 years in good health. Some clones in this sample may be carry-over from other donors' samples.

CDR3: CASSRKGTGANVLTF. The CDR3 DNA reads as TGTGCCAGCAGTCGGAAGGGAACCGGGGCCAACGTCCTGACTTTC. This chain uses TRBV6-1 with TRBJ2-6; D unresolved. Germline V gives CDR1 MNHNS, CDR2 SASEGT. There are 15 residues in the CDR3. Trimming removed 5 bases at V and 4 bases at J, with 12 bases between.

The chain joins TRBV11-1 to TRBJ1-1; D perhaps matches TRBD1 (6 bases). Trimming stripped 5 bases from V and 8 bases from J, with 15 bases between. CDR1 is SGHAT and CDR2 is FQDESV in the germline V gene (reference sequence). The CDR3 runs 13 residues. CDR3 sequence (DNA): TGTGCCAGCAGCCCAGGGGTAGCGAGAGAAGCTTTCTTT. Encoded protein: CASSPGVAREAFF. Full variable domain (missing parts from reference TRBV11-1 and TRBJ1-1): EAEVAQSPRYKITEKSQAVAFWCDPISGHATLYWYRQILGQGPELLVQFQDESVVDDSQLPKDRFSAERLKGVDSTLKIQPAELGDSAMYLCASSPGVAREAFFGQGTRLTVV.

J is TRBJ1-6 and V is TRBV9; D is undetermined. The germline V gene has CDR1 SGDLS and CDR2 YYNGEE. There are 13 residues in the CDR3. The ends were cut back, 4 bases at V and 2 bases at J, with 4 bases in the middle. For the CDR3, the DNA is TGTGCCAGCAGCAGCGCCTATAATTCACCCCTCCACTTT. Translated: CASSSAYNSPLHF.

This clone has just one count. The chain recombines TRBV6-1 with TRBJ2-7, with D hard to call. Trimming took off 2 bases at V and 3 bases at J, with 5 bases between the two ends. The germline V gene encodes CDR1 MNHNS and CDR2 SASEGT. CDR3 length: 12 residues. The CDR3 reads CASSEFVYEQYF. The CDR3 nucleotides are TGTGCCAGCAGTGAATTTGTCTACGAGCAGTACTTC.

V and J are TRBV27 and TRBJ2-2; D gene ambiguous. Trimming left V 4 bases short and J 6 bases short, with 21 bases between. Per the germline V gene, CDR1 is MNHEY and CDR2 is SMNVEV (reference sequence). This CDR3 contains 17 residues. The CDR3 loop reads CASSSTWRHLHSGELFF. DNA of the CDR3: TGTGCCAGCAGTTCGACCTGGCGGCACCTGCATTCCGGGGAGCTGTTTTTT.